Listed here is a single T cell receptor (beta chain). Its target is not known. These data are taken from a study of T cell responses to AZD1222 COVID-19 vaccine. Broader study findings: Donors in the cohort were predominantly white British and more often female, and clonal diversity was possibly underestimated. Every sample of the repertoires postdated the peak T cell response. Baseline seropositivity characterized only a handful of AZD1222 recipients.

Sequencing used immunoSEQ multiplex PCR; TCRdb keeps in-frame clones, though not all of them. The sample consists of 120,000 to 150,000 clones, around 88% of them appearing once. This sample comprised peripheral blood, obtained on day 0 of AZD1222 vaccination. This sequence was found in an adult in good health.

CDR3 loop: CASSPDGFYEQYF. The CDR3 DNA sequence: TGTGCCAGCAGCCCGGACGGATTCTACGAGCAGTACTTC. The V and J genes are TRBV7-2 and TRBJ2-7; D unclear. V dropped 5 bases and J dropped 3 bases, with 11 bases sitting between them. Per germline, CDR1 SGHTA and CDR2 FQGNSA. This CDR3 spans 13 amino acids.